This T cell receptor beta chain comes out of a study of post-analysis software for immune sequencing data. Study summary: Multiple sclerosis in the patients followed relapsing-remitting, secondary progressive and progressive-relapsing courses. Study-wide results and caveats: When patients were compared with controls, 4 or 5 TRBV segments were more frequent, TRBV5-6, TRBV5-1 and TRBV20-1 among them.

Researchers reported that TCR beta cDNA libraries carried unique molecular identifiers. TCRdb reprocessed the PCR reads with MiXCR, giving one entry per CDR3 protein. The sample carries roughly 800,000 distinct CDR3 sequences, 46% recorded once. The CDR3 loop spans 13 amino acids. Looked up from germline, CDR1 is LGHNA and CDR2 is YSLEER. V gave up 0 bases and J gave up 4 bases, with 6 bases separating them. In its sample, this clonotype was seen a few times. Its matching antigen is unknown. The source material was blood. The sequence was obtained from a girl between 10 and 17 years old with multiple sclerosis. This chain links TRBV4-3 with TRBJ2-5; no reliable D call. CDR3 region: CASSQDRGETQYF. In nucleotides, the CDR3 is TGCGCCAGCAGCCAAGACCGCGGAGAGACCCAGTACTTC.